This T cell receptor beta chain was sequenced in a study of T cells in Graves' hyperthyroidism and ophthalmopathy (dated by TCRdb to the late 2010s). General notes on the study: Peripheral blood samples were taken at initial diagnosis, before any treatment was given. After sampling, hyperthyroidism patients received methimazole starting at 30 mg daily, and ophthalmopathy patients received high-dose intravenous methylprednisolone. The 90 to 100 discovery patients were randomly divided into training and test sets at a 7:3 ratio. TCR Vbeta CDR3 sequencing of approximately 140 peripheral blood samples (over 40 ophthalmopathy, 75 hyperthyroidism and around 17 progressor patients) is reported in the paper. In addition, the study compared T-cell repertoires in thyroid tissue and in blood from several Graves' hyperthyroidism patients. An independent validation cohort of around 19 hyperthyroidism patients and 17 patients who later progressed to ophthalmopathy tested prospective prediction of ophthalmopathy. To identify TCR V-J signatures that set the groups apart, the researchers used a discovery cohort of about a hundred patients, made up of around 40 with Graves' ophthalmopathy and some 55 with stable Graves' hyperthyroidism. The paper as a whole reports these results and caveats: Blood samples also contained most of the expanded thyroid clonotypes (frequency above 0.001), which suggests that blood repertoires may reflect thyroid immune responses. Ophthalmopathy was separated from stable hyperthyroidism by a 13 V-J signature model, with approximately 85% sensitivity and about 81% specificity obtained in cross-validation and 80%/75% obtained in testing. In validation, progression to ophthalmopathy was predicted by the model with approximately 67% sensitivity and roughly 76% specificity, a median of approximately 6.5 months before onset. Sample size was not statistically predetermined, and blinding of investigators to group allocation was not performed.

Hyperthyroidism patients were newly diagnosed, with disease duration under 2 months, and aged 18 to 65 years. Exclusion was applied to patients with uncontrolled infections, other autoimmune diseases, pregnancy or lactation. Diagnoses relied on clinical symptoms, serum thyroxine and TRAb, thyroid ultrasound and orbital computed tomography. For progressor patients, blood was drawn at the first diagnosis of hyperthyroidism, before any ophthalmopathy symptoms had appeared. Ficoll-Paque density gradient centrifugation was used to isolate PBMCs from 8.5 to 10 ml of fresh peripheral blood. Progressor patients were first diagnosed with Graves' hyperthyroidism and then developed ophthalmopathy during follow-up. Total RNA was extracted with Trizol reagent, and quality was checked on an Agilent 2100 Bioanalyzer. There are 13 amino acids in the CDR3, from cysteine to phenylalanine inclusive. CDR3 DNA only is kept here, 39 bases in frame from base 1. From a lookup of the germline V gene, CDR1 and CDR2 are MDHEN and SYDVKM. The V and J ends are trimmed by 7 bases and 4 bases, leaving 14 bases between them.

This clonotype has more than one count but fewer than ten. There is no known antigen for this receptor. Per-base quality was not reported, and no clone a single base away is much larger than it. TCR beta CDR3 regions were amplified from RNA transcripts. The first round of RT-PCR for the TCR CDR3 was performed with the HTBI primer set and the Qiagen OneStep RT-PCR kit. Libraries were constructed in a second round of multiplex PCR, after which size selection and purification were performed. The libraries were sequenced on an Illumina HiSeq2000 using paired-end 100 bp reads. In the paper's pipeline: Raw data were processed with SOAPnuke, discarding reads with adapters, uncalled bases, mean Phred below 15, or no exact constant-primer or identifier match. High-quality paired reads were merged using COPE v1.2.5, and each unique nucleotide sequence was defined as a clonotype. MiTCR v1.1 was used to align clonotypes to the IMGT TRBV, TRBD and TRBJ reference segments. The analysis included only V-J combinations with a frequency above 0.0001, which together covered more than 98% of the repertoires. A TCS score was defined as the ratio between F50 (clonal expansion) and ExV (chaos), using BLOSUM62-based TCRdist between CDR3 peptides within each V-J. Welch's t-statistics and random forest reduced approximately 520 V-J features to roughly 13, which were used in a naive Bayes classifier (R e1071). The public reads were quality trimmed at Q25 with fastp and then assembled into clones with MiXCR by TCRdb, keeping productive beta chains. Identical CDR3 proteins give one entry, which carries the most common genes and DNA. These V and J calls originate from TCRdb's pipeline instead of the authors' own analysis. The sample records hundreds of thousands of distinct CDR3 sequences, over 11% of which are singletons. The ten largest clones add up to roughly 6.2% of the sample.

The sequencing input was blood. The receptor was isolated from a woman aged 25 to 39 with Graves' hyperthyroidism that later progressed to Graves' ophthalmopathy. This chain joins TRBV28 to TRBJ2-7, with the D call perhaps TRBD1 or TRBD2, as 5 bases match in each case. CDR3 loop: CASIGDGIYEQYF. Read as DNA, the sequence is TGTGCCAGCATAGGGGACGGCATATACGAGCAGTACTTC.